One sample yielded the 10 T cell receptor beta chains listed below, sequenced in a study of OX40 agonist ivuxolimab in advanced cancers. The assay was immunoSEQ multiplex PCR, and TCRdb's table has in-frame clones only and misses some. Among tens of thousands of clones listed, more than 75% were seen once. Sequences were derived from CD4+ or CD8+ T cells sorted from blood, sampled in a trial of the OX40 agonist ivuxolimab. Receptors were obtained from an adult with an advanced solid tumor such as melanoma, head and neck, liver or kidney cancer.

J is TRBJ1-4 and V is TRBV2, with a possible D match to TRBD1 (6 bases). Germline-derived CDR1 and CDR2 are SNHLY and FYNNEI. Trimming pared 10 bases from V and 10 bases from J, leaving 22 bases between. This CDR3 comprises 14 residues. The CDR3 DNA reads TGTGCCACCCAAGCGGGGGGCGGAGGAGGAAAACTGTTTTTT. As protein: CATQAGGGGGKLFF.

The CDR3 protein is CASRLGPQSSYEQYF. The CDR3, as DNA: TGTGCCAGCAGACTGGGACCGCAGAGCTCCTACGAGCAGTACTTC. The chain carries TRBV6-6 and TRBJ2-7; perhaps D is TRBD1 or TRBD2 (5 bases each). Trimming removed 6 bases from V and 0 bases from J, with 15 bases in between. From germline, CDR1 is MNHNY and CDR2 SVGAGI (reference sequence). CDR3 size: 15 residues.

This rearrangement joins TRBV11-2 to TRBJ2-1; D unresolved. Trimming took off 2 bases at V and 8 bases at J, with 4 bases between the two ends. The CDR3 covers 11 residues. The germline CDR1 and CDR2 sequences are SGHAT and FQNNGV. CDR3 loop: CASSLRDEQFF. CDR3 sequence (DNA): TGTGCCAGCAGCTTACGGGATGAGCAGTTCTTC.

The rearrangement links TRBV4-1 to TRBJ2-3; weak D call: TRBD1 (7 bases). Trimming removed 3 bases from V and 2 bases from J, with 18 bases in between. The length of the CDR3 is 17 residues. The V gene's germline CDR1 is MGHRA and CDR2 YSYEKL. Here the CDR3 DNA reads TGCGCCAGCAGCCAGGCCGGAGGGGACAGACCCACAGATACGCAGTATTTT. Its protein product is CASSQAGGDRPTDTQYF.

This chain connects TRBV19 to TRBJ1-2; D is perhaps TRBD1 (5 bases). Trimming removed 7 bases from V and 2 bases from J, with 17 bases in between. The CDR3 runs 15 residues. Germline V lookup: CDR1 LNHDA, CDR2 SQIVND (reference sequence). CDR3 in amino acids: CASTPGQNLNYGYTF. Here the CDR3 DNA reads TGTGCCAGTACCCCAGGACAAAACCTCAACTATGGCTACACCTTC.

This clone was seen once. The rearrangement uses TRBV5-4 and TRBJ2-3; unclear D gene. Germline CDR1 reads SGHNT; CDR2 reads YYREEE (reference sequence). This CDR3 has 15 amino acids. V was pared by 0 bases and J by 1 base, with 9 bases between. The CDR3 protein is CASSLDKDGTDTQYF. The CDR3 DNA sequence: TGTGCCAGCAGCTTGGACAAGGATGGCACAGATACGCAGTATTTT.

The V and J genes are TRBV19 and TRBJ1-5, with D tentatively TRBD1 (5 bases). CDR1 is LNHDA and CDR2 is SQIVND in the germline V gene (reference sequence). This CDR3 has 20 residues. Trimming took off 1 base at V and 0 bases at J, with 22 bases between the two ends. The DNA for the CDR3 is TGTGCCAGTAGTATAGTTAGGGGCGATAGTGTCAACTCTAGCAATCAGCCCCAGCATTTT. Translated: CASSIVRGDSVNSSNQPQHF.

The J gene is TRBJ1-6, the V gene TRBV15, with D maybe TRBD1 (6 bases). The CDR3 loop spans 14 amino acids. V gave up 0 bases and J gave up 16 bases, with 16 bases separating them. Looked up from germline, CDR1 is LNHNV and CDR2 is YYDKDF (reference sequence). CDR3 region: CATSREVTGPKLHF. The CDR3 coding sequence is TGTGCCACCAGCAGAGAGGTGACAGGCCCCAAGCTCCACTTT.

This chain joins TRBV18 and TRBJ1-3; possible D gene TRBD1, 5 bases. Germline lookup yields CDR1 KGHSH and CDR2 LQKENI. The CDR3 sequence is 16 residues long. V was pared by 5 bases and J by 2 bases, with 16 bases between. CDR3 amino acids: CASSTTGRGPGNTIYF. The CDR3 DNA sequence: TGTGCCAGCTCAACCACAGGACGAGGGCCTGGAAACACCATATATTTT.

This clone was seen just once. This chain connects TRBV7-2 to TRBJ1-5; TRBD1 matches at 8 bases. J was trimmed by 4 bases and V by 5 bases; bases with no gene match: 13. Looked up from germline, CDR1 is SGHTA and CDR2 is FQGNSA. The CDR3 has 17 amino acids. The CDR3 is CASSVSPRDRPNQPQHF. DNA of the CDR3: TGTGCCAGCAGCGTTTCCCCAAGGGACAGGCCTAATCAGCCCCAGCATTTT.